The present T cell receptor (beta chain) was sequenced within a study of blood T cell repertoires in COVID-19. Participant-given clinical history determined each cohort assignment. The CDR3 runs 14 residues. V was cut by 4 bases and J by 3 bases, with 12 bases left in between. Germline V gene lookup returns CDR1 LGHDT and CDR2 YNNKEL (reference sequence). Clones were read by immunoSEQ multiplex PCR, and TCRdb kept only the in-frame ones, dropping some. The data contain roughly 180,000 clones, about nine tenths of them singletons. The source material was PBMCs or T cells enriched from blood (not recorded which). J is TRBJ1-1 and V is TRBV3-1 (or the pseudogene TRBV3-2); no firm D call. The TCR comes from a woman aged 25 to 39 who had recovered from COVID-19. The chain's CDR3 is CASSLQYPYTEAFF. In DNA form, the CDR3 reads TGTGCCAGCAGCCTACAATACCCGTACACTGAAGCTTTCTTT.